This TCR beta chain was identified during a study of blood T cell repertoires in COVID-19. Study-wide background: From the United States, Italy and Spain came samples of acute and convalescent COVID-19. Sources were T cells, B-cell-depleted T cells, or PBMCs; the material itself was cDNA or gDNA.

Per the authors' pipeline: Nucleated cell counts were estimated from reference gene primer amplification. Libraries were prepared by immunoSEQ multiplex PCR; TCRdb keeps only in-frame clonotypes and omits some of them. V, J and clone size are those of that table, while D and trimming were read from the DNA. The sample holds about 39,000 clones, about 94% seen once. The CDR3 extends over 15 amino acids. Trimming at V came to 5 bases and at J to 5 bases, leaving 8 bases not matched to a gene. CDR1 SEHNR and CDR2 FQNEAQ come from the germline V gene (reference sequence). The sequence was collected from a human donor with active COVID-19. The donor label of this sample is uncertain. Sequenced: peripheral blood. V and J are TRBV7-9 and TRBJ2-7, with TRBD1 matching over 11 bases. CDR3 in DNA: TGTGCCAGCAGCCCCCCTTGGACAGGGGGCGACGAGCAGTACTTC. This codes for CASSPPWTGGDEQYF.